These T cell receptor beta chains were read from a single sample in a study of cytomegalovirus exposure and HLA in healthy donors. Sequencing used immunoSEQ multiplex PCR; TCRdb keeps in-frame clones, though not all of them. The sample lists about 86,000 clones, 70% to 80% occurring once. Sequencing was carried out using PBMCs. Receptors originate from a woman aged 40 to 50 in good health and CMV-seropositive. The CDR3 runs from the conserved cysteine through the conserved F or W. The D gene is left open where the match is weak. Clone size appears in some rows only: once, few, many, or a class for an expanded clone.

TRBJ2-7 | - | TRBV10-1 | - | TGCGCCAGCAGTGAGTCGGCAGGGCCCTCCTACGAGCAGTACTTC | CASSESAGPSYEQYF
TRBJ2-2 | TRBD1 | TRBV11-3 | few | TGTGCCAGCAGCGCCACCGGGACAGGGGGCCCCGGGGAGCTGTTTTTT | CASSATGTGGPGELFF
TRBJ1-1 | - | TRBV28 | - | TGTGCCAGCAAAATACACCGAAACACTGAAGCTTTCTTT | CASKIHRNTEAFF
TRBJ1-3 | - | TRBV4-1 | few | TGCGCCAGCAGCCATGAACAGGGCCCTGGAAACACCATATATTTT | CASSHEQGPGNTIYF
TRBJ1-2 | - | TRBV18 | - | TGTGCCAGCTCACCACTTGTGGTAGAGAGTGGCTACACCTTC | CASSPLVVESGYTF
TRBJ2-7 | TRBD1 | TRBV5-4 | few | TGTGCCAGCAGTCAAGACAGGGGGGATTCCGAGCAGTACTTC | CASSQDRGDSEQYF
TRBJ2-7 | - | TRBV5-1 | - | TGCGCCAGCAGCTTGGCAGGAGGGGCGAGCTCCTACGAGCAGTACTTC | CASSLAGGASSYEQYF
TRBJ2-7 | - | TRBV7-8 | - | TGTGCCAGCAGCCCTGCGGTGGCCGAGCAGTACTTC | CASSPAVAEQYF
TRBJ2-7 | TRBD2 | TRBV18 | - | TGTGCCAGCTCACCACAGCTGTCGCCCAGCGGGGCCTACGAGCAGTACTTC | CASSPQLSPSGAYEQYF
TRBJ2-5 | TRBD2 | TRBV5-4 | - | TGTGCCACGAGGGTGTGGGGGGGTGAAGAGACCCAGTACTTC | CATRVWGGEETQYF
TRBJ2-7 | TRBD2 | TRBV18 | - | TGTGCCAGCTCAGAGGGACTAGCGGACTCCTACGAGCAGTACTTC | CASSEGLADSYEQYF
TRBJ1-1 | - | TRBV2 | - | TGTGCCAGCAGTCCCCGGGCCTCAGGTGCGGGGACTGAAGCTTTCTTT | CASSPRASGAGTEAFF
TRBJ1-4 | - | TRBV27 | - | TGTGCCAGCAGTTCAATACAGGGTCGTGAAAAACTGTTTTTT | CASSSIQGREKLFF
TRBJ1-5 | - | TRBV7-9 | - | TGTGCCAGCAGCCCAGGGAATCAGCCCCAGCATTTT | CASSPGNQPQHF
TRBJ1-2 | - | TRBV19 | - | TGTGCCAGTACCCCACGGTCTAACTATGGCTACACCTTC | CASTPRSNYGYTF
TRBJ2-2 | TRBD2 | TRBV25-1 | - | TGTGCCAGCAGTCCCTGGGGGGGGAGGGGTAACACCGGGGAGCTGTTTTTT | CASSPWGGRGNTGELFF
TRBJ2-3 | - | TRBV5-1 | - | TGCGCCAGCAGCTTGTCGAGTGGGGGAGGAGATACGCAGTATTTT | CASSLSSGGGDTQYF
TRBJ1-2 | TRBD1 | TRBV2 | once | TGTGCCAGCAGCCCCGACAGGGCTGGTGGTCTCTATGGCTACACCTTC | CASSPDRAGGLYGYTF
TRBJ2-7 | - | TRBV6-5 | - | TGTGCCAGCAGTTATTCCGAGGGCTACGAGCAGTACTTC | CASSYSEGYEQYF
TRBJ1-1 | - | TRBV7-8 | - | TGTGCCAGCAGCTTAGGGTGGAAGGGGGGGCACACTGAAGCTTTCTTT | CASSLGWKGGHTEAFF
TRBJ2-1 | - | TRBV5-1 | - | TGCGCCAGCAGCTTGACCGGGGGGCCGTACAATGAGCAGTTCTTC | CASSLTGGPYNEQFF
TRBJ2-7 | TRBD1 | TRBV10-3 | - | TGTGCCATCGGTTCGGGACAGGGGAGCTCCTACGAGCAGTACTTC | CAIGSGQGSSYEQYF
TRBJ2-7 | TRBD2 | TRBV7-2 | - | TGTGCCAGCAGCTTGGGACTAGCGGAGGGGGAGCAGTACTTC | CASSLGLAEGEQYF
TRBJ2-7 | TRBD2 | TRBV29-1 | - | TGCAGCGTTCCCGCTAGCGGGGGCGCGAACTACGAGCAGTACTTC | CSVPASGGANYEQYF
TRBJ2-1 | - | TRBV7-9 | - | TGTGCCTTCCCTACACACAGGGCCTACAATGAGCAGTTCTTC | CAFPTHRAYNEQFF
TRBJ1-2 | - | TRBV9 | - | TGTGCCAGCAGCGTAGGGGTACGGGGAGGAGGAGTGGGCTACACCTTC | CASSVGVRGGGVGYTF
TRBJ1-2 | - | TRBV5-8 | - | TGTGCCAGCAGCTACGGACAGAACTATGGCTACACCTTC | CASSYGQNYGYTF
TRBJ2-7 | - | TRBV7-2 | - | TGTGCCAGCAGCTTAGAGGCCCGGGAGGAGCAGTACTTC | CASSLEAREEQYF
TRBJ2-1 | - | TRBV18 | - | TGTGCCAGCTCACCAGGGGCATTCAATGAGCAGTTCTTC | CASSPGAFNEQFF
TRBJ2-2 | TRBD1 | TRBV4-2 | once | TGTGCCAGCAGCCAAGGGAGGGGACAGGGTGGGACCGGGGAGCTGTTTTTT | CASSQGRGQGGTGELFF
TRBJ1-2 | TRBD1 | TRBV5-1 | few | TGCGCCAGTAGACAGGGGGCTGAGTATGGCTACACCTTC | CASRQGAEYGYTF
TRBJ2-5 | TRBD2 | TRBV4-1 | - | TGCGCCAGCAGCCAAGGAAGGAGCGGGGAGCAGTACTTC | CASSQGRSGEQYF
TRBJ2-3 | - | TRBV6-1 | - | TGTGCCAGCAGTGAAGCCCTACACAGGTCGCCGCAGTATTTT | CASSEALHRSPQYF
TRBJ1-3 | - | TRBV13 | once | TGTGCCAGCAGCTTAGAAAGAGAAGGGGGATTCTCTGGAAACACCATATATTTT | CASSLEREGGFSGNTIYF
TRBJ2-7 | TRBD2 | TRBV12-5 | - | TGTGCTAGTGGTTTGGGACTGGGGCTAGCGGCCTACGAGCAGTACTTC | CASGLGLGLAAYEQYF
TRBJ1-1 | - | TRBV4-1 | - | TGCGCCAGCAGCCAATCAGACACTGAAGCTTTCTTT | CASSQSDTEAFF
TRBJ2-5 | - | TRBV30 | - | TGTGCCTGGAGTGTACTGTCAGGGTTTGGCGAGACCCAGTACTTC | CAWSVLSGFGETQYF
TRBJ1-1 | - | TRBV28 | few | TGTGCCAGCAGTTTGGGGGCGGTAGGGAACACTGAAGCTTTCTTT | CASSLGAVGNTEAFF
TRBJ1-6 | TRBD1 | TRBV7-9 | - | TGTGCCAGCAGCTTACTAGGGGACAGAGCTAATTCACCCCTCCACTTT | CASSLLGDRANSPLHF
TRBJ1-4 | - | TRBV28 | - | TGTGCCAGCAGCTCCGGGGGGGAAGCTAATGAAAAACTGTTTTTT | CASSSGGEANEKLFF
TRBJ2-1 | TRBD1 | TRBV9 | - | TGTGCCAGCAGCGTAGCTCCGACAGGGGAGGTTCAGAAGCAGTTCTTC | CASSVAPTGEVQKQFF
TRBJ1-3 | - | TRBV5-6 | few | TGTGCCAGCACCGTGGGGGGCTCTGGAAACACCATATATTTT | CASTVGGSGNTIYF
TRBJ1-1 | - | TRBV5-1 | - | TGCGCCAGCAGCTTGGATCAGATGAACACTGAAGCTTTCTTT | CASSLDQMNTEAFF
TRBJ1-1 | - | TRBV27 | - | TGTGCCAGCAGCCCCGGACAGTTCACTGAAGCTTTCTTT | CASSPGQFTEAFF
TRBJ2-1 | TRBD2 | TRBV25-1 | once | TGTGCCAGCAGTGAATGGACTAGCGTAAGCTCCTACAATGAGCAGTTCTTC | CASSEWTSVSSYNEQFF
TRBJ1-1 | TRBD1 | TRBV19 | - | TGTGCCAGTAGTATATCGTGGGACAGGCGGAACACTGAAGCTTTCTTT | CASSISWDRRNTEAFF
TRBJ2-3 | TRBD1 | TRBV29-1 | - | TGCAGCGGGACACAGGGGGCTGGCACAGATACGCAGTATTTT | CSGTQGAGTDTQYF
TRBJ1-2 | TRBD1 | TRBV6-6 | - | TGTGCCAGCAGGCCCGGCCCGGGACAGGGAGACTATGGCTACACCTTC | CASRPGPGQGDYGYTF
TRBJ2-5 | - | TRBV2 | - | TGTGCCAGCATTATCCTAGAGGCGGAGACCCAGTACTTC | CASIILEAETQYF
TRBJ2-1 | - | TRBV19 | once | TGTGCCAGTAGTTCGACGACAGATTCCTACAATGAGCAGTTCTTC | CASSSTTDSYNEQFF
TRBJ1-3 | - | TRBV15 | - | TGTGCCACCAGCAGAGAAGCAGGGGCACGGGGAAACACCATATATTTT | CATSREAGARGNTIYF
TRBJ1-5 | - | TRBV7-8 | - | TGTGCCAGCAGCCGAGGGGCGGGAGGTCAGCCCCAGCATTTT | CASSRGAGGQPQHF
TRBJ1-4 | - | TRBV27 | - | TGTGCCAGCAGTTTATATAAACTCCCTAATGAAAAACTGTTTTTT | CASSLYKLPNEKLFF
TRBJ2-7 | TRBD2 | TRBV4-2 | - | TGTGCCAGCAGCCCTGGACTAGCGGGGTCCTACGAGCAGTACTTC | CASSPGLAGSYEQYF
TRBJ2-5 | TRBD2 | TRBV5-6 | - | TGTGCCAGCAGCTTGACTAGCGGGACACCTCCGTACTTC | CASSLTSGTPPYF
TRBJ2-3 | - | TRBV6-5 | - | TGTGCCAGCAGTTACCCGGGACATAGCACAGATACGCAGTATTTT | CASSYPGHSTDTQYF
TRBJ2-6 | - | TRBV4-2 | - | TGTGCCAGCAGCCAAGATTGGGCGGGGTCTGGGGCCAACGTCCTGACTTTC | CASSQDWAGSGANVLTF
TRBJ1-2 | - | TRBV10-1 | - | TGCGCCAGCAGTACTGGACTGGCCTATGGCTACACCTTC | CASSTGLAYGYTF
TRBJ2-2 | - | TRBV30 | - | TGTGCCTGGCCGGACTCGAACACCGGGGAGCTGTTTTTT | CAWPDSNTGELFF